The 26 T cell receptor beta chains below were found in one sample sequenced in a study of radiotherapy plus CTLA-4 blockade in lung cancer (dated by TCRdb to between 2018 and 2020). Library construction relied on the immunoSEQ multiplex PCR assay. The clones in this table, taken by TCRdb from immuneACCESS, are in-frame only. Not every clone is retained; where verified, under half of the shortfall comes from an unresolved V gene, and the cause of the rest is unknown. Across this sample there are tens of thousands of clones, with 70% to 80% seen only once. About 8.9% of the sample comes from the top ten. This sample comprised peripheral blood, obtained from a patient treated with radiotherapy plus ipilimumab. These receptors were collected from a human donor with non-small cell lung cancer who had stable disease on radiotherapy plus ipilimumab.

This clone was counted once. DNA of the CDR3: TGTGCCAGCAGTGATGAGACACTCGGGACAGTCTATGGCTACACCTTC. This gives the protein CASSDETLGTVYGYTF. The chain recombines TRBV28 with TRBJ1-2, with 7 bases lining up with TRBD1. With 5 bases clipped from V and 4 bases from J, the junction kept 13 bases outside the gene matches. The germline V gene encodes CDR1 MDHEN and CDR2 SYDVKM. This CDR3 has 16 residues.

This clone is deemed medium-sized. The J gene is TRBJ2-1, the V gene TRBV7-9; 9 bases map to TRBD1. V was pared by 5 bases and J by 5 bases, with 19 bases of the junction left unmatched. The CDR3 runs 19 residues. Per the germline V gene, CDR1 is SEHNR and CDR2 is FQNEAQ (reference sequence). CDR3 bases: TGTGCCAGCAGCCCTCAGGACAGGGGCTTTAATAGGATGGACAATGAGCAGTTCTTC. It translates to CASSPQDRGFNRMDNEQFF.

The rearrangement links TRBV29-1 to TRBJ2-1; D is perhaps TRBD1 (5 bases). The germline gives CDR1 SQVTM, CDR2 ANQGSEA. The V and J ends lost 5 bases and 3 bases respectively, with 8 bases between them. The CDR3 sequence is 12 residues long. CDR3 sequence (DNA): TGCAGCGTTAAGGGGATCTACAATGAGCAGTTCTTC. Its translation: CSVKGIYNEQFF.

This chain connects TRBV28 to TRBJ2-4; D perhaps matches TRBD2 (5 bases). V was cut by 7 bases and J by 1 base, with 17 bases left in between. Per germline, CDR1 MDHEN and CDR2 SYDVKM. The CDR3 sequence is 16 residues long. CDR3 in DNA: TGTGCCAGCAATCCCGACGGGGTTGGGGCCAAAAACATTCAGTACTTC. Encoded protein: CASNPDGVGAKNIQYF.

The gene calls are TRBV6-6 and TRBJ1-1; 7 nucleotides align to TRBD1. The CDR3 consists of 14 residues. J was trimmed by 0 bases and V by 5 bases; bases with no gene match: 3. Looked up from germline, CDR1 is MNHNY and CDR2 is SVGAGI (reference sequence). The CDR3 nucleotides read TGTGCCAGCAGTCCCCAGGGGGTGAACACTGAAGCTTTCTTT. Translated: CASSPQGVNTEAFF.

V is TRBV18 and J is TRBJ2-2, with D perhaps TRBD2 (5 bases). The CDR3 runs 14 residues. Germline assignment: CDR1 KGHSH and CDR2 LQKENI. Trimming removed 2 bases at V and 8 bases at J, with 12 bases between. The CDR3 protein is CASSPMASSGELFF. CDR3 nucleotide sequence: TGTGCCAGCTCACCAATGGCTAGCTCAGGGGAGCTGTTTTTT.

V and J are TRBV5-1 and TRBJ2-3, with TRBD2 matching 11 bases. CDR1 SGHRS and CDR2 YFSETQ come from the germline V gene. The CDR3 runs 15 residues. With 1 base clipped from V and 3 bases from J, the junction kept 1 base outside the gene matches. The CDR3 nucleotides read TGCGCCAGCAGCTTGACTAGCGGGGGTACAGATACGCAGTATTTT. Protein: CASSLTSGGTDTQYF.

The genes are TRBV27 and TRBJ1-2, with D unresolved. The CDR3 is 15 residues long. V was trimmed by 6 bases and J by 3 bases, leaving 17 bases between them. CDR1 is MNHEY, CDR2 SMNVEV, per germline (reference sequence). The DNA of the CDR3 is TGTGCCAGCAGGGGTCTAACAGTGAGAGACTATGGCTACACCTTC. Translated, it gives CASRGLTVRDYGYTF.

CDR3 sequence reads: CASSLTYGDYGYTF. The CDR3 DNA is TGTGCCAGCAGCTTAACTTACGGGGACTATGGCTACACCTTC. This rearrangement joins TRBV7-3 to TRBJ1-2; D is undetermined. This CDR3 comprises 14 residues. Germline lookup yields CDR1 SGHTA and CDR2 FQGTGA. Trimming left V 0 bases short and J 3 bases short, with 8 bases between.

This rearrangement joins TRBV7-8 to TRBJ2-3; perhaps TRBD1 as D (5 bases). Trimming took 2 bases from V and 4 from J, leaving 13 bases between them. The CDR3 length is 15 residues. CDR1 SGHVS and CDR2 FQNEAQ come from the germline V gene. The CDR3 is CASSLQGFDSDTQYF. CDR3 coding DNA: TGTGCCAGCAGCTTACAGGGTTTTGATTCAGATACGCAGTATTTT.

In nucleotides, the CDR3 is TGTGCCAGCAGCCCCTATGGACAGGTTTTAAATGAAAAACTGTTTTTT. Translation gives CASSPYGQVLNEKLFF. The chain recombines TRBV7-9 with TRBJ1-4; 7 nucleotides match TRBD1. Germline V gives CDR1 SEHNR, CDR2 FQNEAQ (reference sequence). J lost 5 bases, V lost 5 bases, and 11 bases had no gene match. The CDR3 length is 16 residues.

V and J are TRBV28 and TRBJ2-2; D gene uncertain. The germline V gene encodes CDR1 MDHEN and CDR2 SYDVKM. V lost 2 bases to trimming and J lost 6 bases, with 7 bases between them. The CDR3 has 13 amino acids. This chain's CDR3 is CASSLLLAGELFF. CDR3 in DNA: TGTGCCAGCAGTTTACTCCTGGCCGGGGAGCTGTTTTTT.

CDR3 protein: CASSSASGGADTQYF. In DNA, the CDR3 is TGTGCCAGCAGCTCAGCTAGCGGGGGGGCAGATACGCAGTATTTT. The chain couples TRBV7-3 to TRBJ2-3, with 12 bases aligning to TRBD2. With 4 bases clipped from V and 4 bases from J, the junction kept 3 bases outside the gene matches. This CDR3 is built from 15 residues. Germline V lookup: CDR1 SGHTA, CDR2 FQGTGA.

The V gene is TRBV19, the J gene TRBJ1-2; D is uncertain. Germline values: CDR1 LNHDA, CDR2 SQIVND (reference sequence). Trimming stripped 6 bases from V and 4 bases from J, with 18 bases between. The CDR3 contains 15 residues. The CDR3 DNA reads as TGTGCCAGTAGGGGGAACGCTGGGCTCGTCTATGGCTACACCTTC. Residues: CASRGNAGLVYGYTF.

CDR3 region: CASGSGEGTDTQYF. DNA of the CDR3: TGCGCCAGCGGTTCTGGCGAGGGGACAGATACGCAGTATTTT. The chain uses TRBV5-1 and TRBJ2-3, with D possibly being TRBD1 or TRBD2 (5 bases each). Looked up from germline, CDR1 is SGHRS and CDR2 is YFSETQ. The CDR3 sequence is 14 residues long. The ends were cut back, 7 bases at V and 3 bases at J, with 15 bases in the middle. Looking up the rest from reference TRBV5-1 and TRBJ2-3 gives the full variable domain: KAGVTQTPRYLIKTRGQQVTLSCSPISGHRSVSWYQQTPGQGLQFLFEYFSETQRNKGNFPGRFSGRQFSNSRSEMNVSTLELGDSALYLCASGSGEGTDTQYFGPGTRLTVL.

The CDR3 DNA reads as TGCGCCAGCAGCGGGAACAAGCCCAACCCGATTCCCCAGTACTTC. It translates to CASSGNKPNPIPQYF. The V and J genes are TRBV5-1 and TRBJ2-5, with D unresolved. The CDR3 is made up of 15 amino acids. V was shortened by 4 bases and J by 9 bases, with 22 bases between the two germline ends. Germline values: CDR1 SGHRS, CDR2 YFSETQ.

The chain combines TRBV15 with TRBJ2-2, with 9 bases identical to TRBD2. V was clipped by 0 bases and J by 4 bases; unmatched bases: 9. The germline CDR1 and CDR2 sequences are LNHNV and YYDKDF (reference sequence). The CDR3 extends over 18 amino acids. This chain's CDR3 is CATSRDLGGGGATGELFF. For the CDR3, the DNA is TGTGCCACCAGCAGAGATCTGGGAGGCGGGGGGGCCACCGGGGAGCTGTTTTTT.

The rearrangement links TRBV6-1 to TRBJ1-2, with D perhaps TRBD1 (6 bases). The V end lost 5 bases, the J end lost 7 bases, and 11 bases lay between the germline ends. This CDR3 has 12 residues. Looked up from germline, CDR1 is MNHNS and CDR2 is SASEGT. The DNA of the CDR3 is TGTGCCAGCAGTAGGGGGGAGCGTGGCTACACCTTC. This sequence encodes CASSRGERGYTF.

The V gene is TRBV6-5, the J gene TRBJ1-5, with D hard to call. The CDR3 length is 14 residues. Trimming took off 8 bases at V and 2 bases at J, with 13 bases between the two ends. Germline V gene sequence: CDR1 MNHEY, CDR2 SVGAGI. CDR3 in amino acids: CASQMDWGNQPQHF. As DNA, the CDR3 is TGTGCCAGCCAGATGGATTGGGGCAATCAGCCCCAGCATTTT.

The chain has TRBV6-5 and TRBJ1-1; unclear D gene. The CDR3 is made up of 13 amino acids. Trimming pared 0 bases from V and 0 bases from J, leaving 2 bases between. CDR1 is MNHEY and CDR2 is SVGAGI in the germline V gene. As DNA, the CDR3 is TGTGCCAGCAGTTACTCTATGAACACTGAAGCTTTCTTT. Amino acids: CASSYSMNTEAFF.

The chain carries TRBV27 and TRBJ1-1; D is uncertain. In germline, CDR1 is MNHEY, CDR2 SMNVEV (reference sequence). There are 18 residues in the CDR3. Trimming stripped 2 bases from V and 0 bases from J, with 19 bases between. The CDR3 region has the DNA TGTGCCAGCAGTTTAAGGTCCGACCGAGGTCAGGTGAACACTGAAGCTTTCTTT. Protein product: CASSLRSDRGQVNTEAFF.

This clone was seen just once. V and J are TRBV27 and TRBJ1-1, with D unclear. Deletions cut 6 bases from V and 6 bases from J, with 17 bases between. The length of the CDR3 is 14 residues. Germline-derived CDR1 and CDR2 are MNHEY and SMNVEV (reference sequence). The CDR3 coding sequence is TGTGCCAGCAGCCTAAGACGAGGGTTGGCTGAAGCTTTCTTT. This encodes CASSLRRGLAEAFF.

V is TRBV2 and J is TRBJ1-2, with D perhaps matching TRBD1 (6 bases). Trimming left V 4 bases short and J 0 bases short, with 12 bases between. CDR1 and CDR2 from the germline V gene are SNHLY and FYNNEI. The CDR3 has 15 residues. CDR3 in amino acids: CASSGWEGANYGYTF. The CDR3 DNA reads as TGTGCCAGCAGTGGTTGGGAGGGGGCTAACTATGGCTACACCTTC.

V is TRBV5-6 and J is TRBJ1-6, with D maybe TRBD1 (6 bases). CDR1 SGHDT and CDR2 YYEEEE come from the germline V gene. This CDR3 is 13 amino acids long. The V gene lost 3 bases and the J gene lost 7 bases, with 8 bases spanning the gap. CDR3 sequence reads: CASSYGQNSPLHF. The DNA for the CDR3 is TGTGCCAGCAGCTACGGACAGAATTCACCCCTCCACTTT.

V usage is TRBV30 and J usage is TRBJ1-5; D ambiguous. Trimming left V 0 bases short and J 3 bases short, with 12 bases between. CDR1 GTSNPN and CDR2 SVGIG come from the germline V gene (reference sequence). This CDR3 has 15 amino acids. CDR3 loop: CAWSVMGQPNQPQHF. The CDR3 bases are TGTGCCTGGAGTGTAATGGGTCAACCCAATCAGCCCCAGCATTTT.

The rearrangement uses TRBV7-3 and TRBJ1-2; 9 positions agree with TRBD1. Per germline, CDR1 SGHTA and CDR2 FQGTGA. This CDR3 region has 14 residues. Trimming at V came to 4 bases and at J to 8 bases, leaving 8 bases not matched to a gene. CDR3 DNA sequence: TGTGCCAGCAGCTCAACCGGGACAGGGCGCGGCTACACCTTC. It yields the protein CASSSTGTGRGYTF.